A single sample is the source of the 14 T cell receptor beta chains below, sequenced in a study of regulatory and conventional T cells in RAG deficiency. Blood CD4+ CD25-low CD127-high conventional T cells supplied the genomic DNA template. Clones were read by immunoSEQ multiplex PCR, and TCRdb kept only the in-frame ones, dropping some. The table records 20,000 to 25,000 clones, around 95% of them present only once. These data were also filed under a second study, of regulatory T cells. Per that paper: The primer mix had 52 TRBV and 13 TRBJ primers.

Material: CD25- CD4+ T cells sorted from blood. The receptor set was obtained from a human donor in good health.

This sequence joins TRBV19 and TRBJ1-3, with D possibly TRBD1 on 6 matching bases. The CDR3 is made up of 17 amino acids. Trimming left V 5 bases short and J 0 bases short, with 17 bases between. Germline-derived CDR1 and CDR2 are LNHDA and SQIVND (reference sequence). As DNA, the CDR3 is TGTGCCAGTAGTTTTCTAGGGGGGGCCAACTCTGGAAACACCATATATTTT. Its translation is CASSFLGGANSGNTIYF.

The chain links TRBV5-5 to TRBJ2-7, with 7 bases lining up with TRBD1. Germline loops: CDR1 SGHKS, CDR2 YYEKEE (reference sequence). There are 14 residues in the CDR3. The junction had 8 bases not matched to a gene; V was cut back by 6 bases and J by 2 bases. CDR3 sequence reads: CASNHPGQTYEQYF. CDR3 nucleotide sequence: TGTGCCAGCAACCACCCGGGACAGACCTACGAGCAGTACTTC.

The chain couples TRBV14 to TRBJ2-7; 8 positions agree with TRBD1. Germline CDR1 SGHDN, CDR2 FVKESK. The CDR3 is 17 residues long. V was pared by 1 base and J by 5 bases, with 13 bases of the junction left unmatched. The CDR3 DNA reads TGTGCCAGCAGCCAAGTTTTGACAGGGGTTTCGTCGGACGAGCAGTACTTC. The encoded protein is CASSQVLTGVSSDEQYF.

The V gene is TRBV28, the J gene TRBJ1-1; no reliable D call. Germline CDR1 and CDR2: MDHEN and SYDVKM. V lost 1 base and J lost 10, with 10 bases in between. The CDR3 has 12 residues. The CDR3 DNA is TGTGCCAGCAGTTTATACGCCGTCGGAGCTTTCTTT. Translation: CASSLYAVGAFF.

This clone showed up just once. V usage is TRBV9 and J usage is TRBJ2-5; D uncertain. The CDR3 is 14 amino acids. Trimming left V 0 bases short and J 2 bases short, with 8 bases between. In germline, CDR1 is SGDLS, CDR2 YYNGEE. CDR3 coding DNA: TGTGCCAGCAGCGTAGCGCCAGAACAAGAGACCCAGTACTTC. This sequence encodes CASSVAPEQETQYF.

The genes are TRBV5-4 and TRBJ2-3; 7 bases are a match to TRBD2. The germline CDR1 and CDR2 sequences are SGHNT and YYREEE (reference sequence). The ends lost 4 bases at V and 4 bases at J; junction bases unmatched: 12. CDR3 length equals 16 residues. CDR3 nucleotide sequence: TGTGCCAGCAGCGCGGCGGCCAGCGGGGTTTCAGATACGCAGTATTTT. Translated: CASSAAASGVSDTQYF.

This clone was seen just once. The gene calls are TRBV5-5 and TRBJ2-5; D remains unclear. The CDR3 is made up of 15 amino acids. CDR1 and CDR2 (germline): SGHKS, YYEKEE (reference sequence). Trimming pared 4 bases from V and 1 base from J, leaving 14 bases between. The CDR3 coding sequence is TGTGCCAGCAGCCTGGGGTTTGTCAGCCAAGAGACCCAGTACTTC. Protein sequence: CASSLGFVSQETQYF. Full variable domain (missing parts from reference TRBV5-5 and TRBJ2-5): DAGVTQSPTHLIKTRGQQVTLRCSPISGHKSVSWYQQVLGQGPQFIFQYYEKEERGRGNFPDRFSARQFPNYSSELNVNALLLGDSALYLCASSLGFVSQETQYFGPGTRLLVL.

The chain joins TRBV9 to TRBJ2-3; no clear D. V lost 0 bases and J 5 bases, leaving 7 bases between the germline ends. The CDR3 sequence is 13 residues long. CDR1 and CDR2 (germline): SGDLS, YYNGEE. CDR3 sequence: CASSVDSLDTQYF. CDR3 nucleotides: TGTGCCAGCAGCGTAGACTCGCTAGATACGCAGTATTTT.

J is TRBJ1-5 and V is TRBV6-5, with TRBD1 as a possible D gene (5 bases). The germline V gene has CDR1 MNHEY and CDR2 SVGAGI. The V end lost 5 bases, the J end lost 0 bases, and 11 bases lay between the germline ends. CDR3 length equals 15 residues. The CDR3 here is CASSPGGYSNQPQHF. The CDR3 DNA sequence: TGTGCCAGCAGTCCCGGGGGGTATAGCAATCAGCCCCAGCATTTT.

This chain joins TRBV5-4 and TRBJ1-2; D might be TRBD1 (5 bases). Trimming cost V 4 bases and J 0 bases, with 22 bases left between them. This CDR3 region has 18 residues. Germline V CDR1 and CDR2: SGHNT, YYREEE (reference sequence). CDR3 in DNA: TGTGCCAGCAGCCCACAAACTGGCTACGGGGGTTCTAACTATGGCTACACCTTC. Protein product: CASSPQTGYGGSNYGYTF.

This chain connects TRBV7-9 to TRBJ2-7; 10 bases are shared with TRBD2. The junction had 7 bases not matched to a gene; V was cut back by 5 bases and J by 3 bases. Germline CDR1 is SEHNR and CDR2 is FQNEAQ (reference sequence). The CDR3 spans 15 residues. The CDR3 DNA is TGTGCCAGCAGCCAATCTAGCGGGAGCCTCTACGAGCAGTACTTC. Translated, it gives CASSQSSGSLYEQYF. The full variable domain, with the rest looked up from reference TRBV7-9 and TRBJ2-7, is DTGVSQNPRHKITKRGQNVTFRCDPISEHNRLYWYRQTLGQGPEFLTYFQNEAQLEKSRLLSDRFSAERPKGSFSTLEIQRTEQGDSAMYLCASSQSSGSLYEQYFGPGTRLTVT.

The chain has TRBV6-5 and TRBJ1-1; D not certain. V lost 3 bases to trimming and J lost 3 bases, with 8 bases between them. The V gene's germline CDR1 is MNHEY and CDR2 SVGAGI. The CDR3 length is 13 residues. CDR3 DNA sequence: TGTGCCAGCAGTTATGCATCGGACACTGAAGCTTTCTTT. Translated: CASSYASDTEAFF.

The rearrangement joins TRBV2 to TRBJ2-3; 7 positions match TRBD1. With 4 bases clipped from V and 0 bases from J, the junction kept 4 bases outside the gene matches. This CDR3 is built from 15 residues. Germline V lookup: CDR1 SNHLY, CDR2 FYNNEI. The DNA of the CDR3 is TGTGCCAGCAGTGGAGGGACAGCTAGCACAGATACGCAGTATTTT. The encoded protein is CASSGGTASTDTQYF.

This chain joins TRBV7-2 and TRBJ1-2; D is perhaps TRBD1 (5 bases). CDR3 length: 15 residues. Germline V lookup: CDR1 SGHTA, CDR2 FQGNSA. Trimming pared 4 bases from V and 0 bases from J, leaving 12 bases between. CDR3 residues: CASSSLKGTNYGYTF. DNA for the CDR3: TGTGCCAGCAGCTCGCTAAAGGGGACTAACTATGGCTACACCTTC.